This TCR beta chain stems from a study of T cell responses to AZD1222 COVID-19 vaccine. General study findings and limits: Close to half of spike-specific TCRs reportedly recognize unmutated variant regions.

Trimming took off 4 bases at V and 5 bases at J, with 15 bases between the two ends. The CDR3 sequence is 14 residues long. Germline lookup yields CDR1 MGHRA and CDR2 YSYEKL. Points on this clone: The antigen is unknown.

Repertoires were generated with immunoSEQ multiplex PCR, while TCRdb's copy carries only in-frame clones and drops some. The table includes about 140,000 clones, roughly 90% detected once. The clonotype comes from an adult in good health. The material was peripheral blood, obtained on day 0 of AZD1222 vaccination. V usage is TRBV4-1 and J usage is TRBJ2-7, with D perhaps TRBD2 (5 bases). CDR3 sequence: CASSLQVGVDEQYF. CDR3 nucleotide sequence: TGCGCCAGCAGCCTTCAGGTGGGAGTCGACGAGCAGTACTTC.